The 10 T cell receptor beta chains listed next were all sequenced from one sample in a study of T-cell memory formation after mild COVID-19. TCRdb re-called the 5' RACE reads through MiXCR, storing one row per CDR3 protein. The sample gives 400,000 to 450,000 distinct CDR3 sequences, 18% of which show up once; around a fifth is in the top ten. The sample comprised PBMCs or a T cell subset sorted from them (not recorded which). Receptors originate from a man younger than 35 who had mild COVID-19 (a few samples of this study predate the infection). Cell type and time point are not known.

This clonotype was recorded a few times. This sequence joins TRBV18 and TRBJ2-3; possibly TRBD1 for D (5 bases). Germline V gene sequence: CDR1 KGHSH, CDR2 LQKENI. The CDR3 sequence is 14 residues long. Deletions cut 6 bases from V and 2 bases from J, with 12 bases between. CDR3 coding DNA: TGTGCCAGCTCGCCCGACAGTCTCACAGATACGCAGTATTTT. Its protein is CASSPDSLTDTQYF.

This sequence joins TRBV7-3 and TRBJ1-3, with 9 bases fitting TRBD1. CDR1 is SGHTA and CDR2 is FQGTGA in the germline V gene. The CDR3 totals 16 residues. V dropped 0 bases and J dropped 4; count of bases not matched to a gene: 4. CDR3 DNA sequence: TGTGCCAGCAGCTTAACCGGGACAGGGACAGGAAACACCATATATTTT. Encoded protein: CASSLTGTGTGNTIYF.

This chain uses TRBV19 with TRBJ1-2; D perhaps matches TRBD1 (6 bases). The germline CDR1 and CDR2 sequences are LNHDA and SQIVND (reference sequence). The V and J ends lost 3 bases and 6 bases respectively, with 14 bases between them. This CDR3 has 14 amino acids. CDR3 bases: TGTGCCAGTAGTATCGGACAGAGAGGTGATGGCTACACCTTC. This encodes CASSIGQRGDGYTF.

This clonotype was detected a few times. J is TRBJ2-7 and V is TRBV18, with D perhaps TRBD1 or TRBD2 (6 bases each). The V end lost 0 bases, the J end lost 6 bases, and 9 bases lay between the germline ends. This CDR3 is 13 amino acids long. Germline V CDR1 and CDR2: KGHSH, LQKENI. The CDR3 region has the DNA TGTGCCAGCTCACCACCGGGGGGCAGCGAGCAGTACGTC. Its protein product is CASSPPGGSEQYV.

The gene calls are TRBV28 and TRBJ2-1; 9 bases line up with TRBD2. There are 14 residues in the CDR3. CDR1 MDHEN and CDR2 SYDVKM come from the germline V gene. The J segment lost 11 bases and the V segment lost 4 bases, leaving 9 bases of the junction unmatched. The CDR3 DNA reads TGTGCCAGCAGTTCAGCGGGGGGCCGCCTTCAGCAGTTCTTC. It encodes CASSSAGGRLQQFF.

This clonotype turned up a few times. At one end the junction does not follow the germline gene, possibly because of a read error. This chain joins TRBV7-8 and TRBJ2-7, with D uncertain. Germline V gene lookup returns CDR1 SGHVS and CDR2 FQNEAQ. The CDR3 spans 14 residues. The CDR3 DNA reads TGTGCCAGCAGCTTAAGTTTCTTGCGGTACGAGAAGTACTTC. This codes for CASSLSFLRYEKYF.

In its sample, this clonotype was seen a few times. The chain has TRBV14 and TRBJ1-1, with D unclear. This CDR3 is 13 amino acids long. Between the trimmed V and J ends, which lost 3 bases and 2 bases, there was a span of 7 bases. The germline V gene encodes CDR1 SGHDN and CDR2 FVKESK. The CDR3 region has the DNA TGTGCCAGCAGCCAGGGCATAAACACTGAAGCTTTCTTT. It codes for CASSQGINTEAFF.

The chain joins TRBV27 to TRBJ1-5; 8 bases are shared with TRBD1. CDR3 size: 17 residues. V lost 5 bases and J lost 3; bases outside the gene matches: 12. Germline V gene lookup returns CDR1 MNHEY and CDR2 SMNVEV (reference sequence). The CDR3 protein is CASSPQGQGWNNQPQHF. CDR3 nucleotide sequence: TGTGCCAGCAGTCCCCAAGGACAGGGTTGGAACAATCAGCCCCAGCATTTT.

This clonotype was seen only once. V and J are TRBV28 and TRBJ1-2; D call uncertain. This CDR3 comprises 13 residues. V gave up 5 bases and J gave up 4 bases, with 11 bases separating them. The germline gives CDR1 MDHEN, CDR2 SYDVKM. The CDR3 sequence is CASSPCPGYGYTF. Here the CDR3 DNA reads TGTGCCAGCAGTCCGTGCCCGGGCTATGGCTACACCTTC.

The V gene is TRBV27, the J gene TRBJ1-6; D is uncertain. Germline V gives CDR1 MNHEY, CDR2 SMNVEV (reference sequence). Trimming cost V 6 bases and J 0 bases, with 9 bases left between them. CDR3 length: 15 amino acids. This CDR3 reads CASSPTSSYNSPLHF. The CDR3, as DNA: TGTGCCAGCAGCCCCACCAGCTCCTATAATTCACCCCTCCACTTT.